Below, 10 T cell receptor beta chains from the same sample are listed, as sequenced in a study of shared clonotypes between healthy human individuals. Measured with immunoSEQ multiplex PCR; TCRdb has only the in-frame clones, and not every one. The sample shows over a million clones, roughly 96% of them seen only once. The sequencing input was naive CD4+ T cells sorted from blood. Indicated subset: CD45RA+ positively selected. The receptor set was obtained from a man younger than 40 in good health.

The chain is built from TRBV5-6 and TRBJ1-1; TRBD1 is a possible D gene (6 bases). The V end was cut by 0 bases, the J end by 3 bases, with 12 bases between. The CDR3 sequence is 15 residues long. Germline V gene lookup returns CDR1 SGHDT and CDR2 YYEEEE. In DNA, the CDR3 is TGTGCCAGCAGCTTGGGTGGGGGGCTCGACACTGAAGCTTTCTTT. Its translation: CASSLGGGLDTEAFF.

V and J are TRBV29-1 and TRBJ2-1; 9 nucleotides line up with TRBD1. Germline CDR1 reads SQVTM; CDR2 reads ANQGSEA. The CDR3 runs 17 residues. V trimming: 6 bases; J trimming: 5 bases; junction bases outside the gene matches: 17. CDR3 loop: CSVSRDLDRGSNNEQFF. The CDR3, as DNA: TGCAGCGTCTCCCGTGACCTGGACAGGGGATCTAACAATGAGCAGTTCTTC.

The chain is built from TRBV6-6 and TRBJ2-5; 9 bases align to TRBD2. This CDR3 spans 16 amino acids. Germline V lookup: CDR1 MNHNY, CDR2 SVGAGI (reference sequence). V lost 5 bases and J lost 9; bases outside the gene matches: 16. The CDR3 DNA is TGTGCCAGCAGTCCGCTTATGACTAGCGGCTCCGCGGCCCAGTACTTC. Translated, it gives CASSPLMTSGSAAQYF.

As regards this clone: The sample holds other DNA sequences that translate to the same CDR3. J is TRBJ2-7 and V is TRBV5-1; 10 nucleotides line up with TRBD1. Trimming took 3 bases from V and 3 from J; bases not matched to a gene: 3. The CDR3 has 14 amino acids. Germline loops: CDR1 SGHRS, CDR2 YFSETQ. The CDR3 sequence is CASSSGTGVYEQYF. CDR3 in DNA: TGCGCCAGCAGCTCCGGGACAGGGGTCTACGAGCAGTACTTC. Full variable domain (missing parts from reference TRBV5-1 and TRBJ2-7): KAGVTQTPRYLIKTRGQQVTLSCSPISGHRSVSWYQQTPGQGLQFLFEYFSETQRNKGNFPGRFSGRQFSNSRSEMNVSTLELGDSALYLCASSSGTGVYEQYFGPGTRLTVT.

The count of this clone is one. The V gene is TRBV5-1, the J gene TRBJ2-2; possibly TRBD2 for D (6 bases). The CDR3 loop spans 14 amino acids. From germline, CDR1 is SGHRS and CDR2 YFSETQ. Trimming cost V 4 bases and J 7 bases, with 14 bases left between them. The CDR3 reads CASSIGTPGGELFF. The CDR3 DNA sequence: TGCGCCAGCAGCATAGGGACTCCGGGCGGGGAGCTGTTTTTT.

The rearrangement uses TRBV7-2 and TRBJ2-7, with D unresolved. The V gene lost 1 base and the J gene lost 11 bases, with 18 bases spanning the gap. The CDR3 sequence is 14 residues long. In germline, CDR1 is SGHTA, CDR2 FQGNSA. CDR3: CASSLEAAAVYKYF. The DNA for the CDR3 is TGTGCCAGCAGCTTAGAAGCTGCGGCAGTTTATAAGTACTTC.

This clone has only one observation. The chain employs TRBV7-6 and TRBJ2-2; 13 bases agree with TRBD2. The CDR3 consists of 19 residues. With 1 base clipped from V and 2 bases from J, the junction kept 7 bases outside the gene matches. CDR1 is SGHVS and CDR2 is FNYEAQ in the germline V gene. The CDR3 reads CASSLGRGTSGTNTGELFF. DNA of the CDR3: TGTGCCAGCAGCTTAGGCCGGGGGACTAGCGGGACTAACACCGGGGAGCTGTTTTTT.

This chain links TRBV5-8 with TRBJ2-3; TRBD2 is a possible D gene (5 bases). CDR3 length equals 13 residues. Germline-derived CDR1 and CDR2 are SGHTS and YDEGEE. Trimming left V 6 bases short and J 5 bases short, with 13 bases between. Written as DNA, the CDR3 is TGTGCCAGCAACCCCACGGGGAGAGATACGCAGTATTTT. It encodes CASNPTGRDTQYF.

The gene calls are TRBV5-4 and TRBJ2-3; D unclear. V was shortened by 1 base and J by 4 bases, with 7 bases between the two germline ends. The CDR3 is 13 amino acids. Germline V gene lookup returns CDR1 SGHNT and CDR2 YYREEE (reference sequence). The CDR3 DNA is TGTGCCAGCAGCTTGACGGGCTCAGATACGCAGTATTTT. It translates to CASSLTGSDTQYF.

The chain uses TRBV7-9 and TRBJ2-2; no reliable D call. V gave up 8 bases and J gave up 1 base, with 11 bases separating them. The CDR3 covers 14 residues. Germline loops: CDR1 SEHNR, CDR2 FQNEAQ (reference sequence). CDR3 sequence: CASFGEMNTGELFF. CDR3 coding DNA: TGTGCCAGCTTCGGAGAAATGAACACCGGGGAGCTGTTTTTT.